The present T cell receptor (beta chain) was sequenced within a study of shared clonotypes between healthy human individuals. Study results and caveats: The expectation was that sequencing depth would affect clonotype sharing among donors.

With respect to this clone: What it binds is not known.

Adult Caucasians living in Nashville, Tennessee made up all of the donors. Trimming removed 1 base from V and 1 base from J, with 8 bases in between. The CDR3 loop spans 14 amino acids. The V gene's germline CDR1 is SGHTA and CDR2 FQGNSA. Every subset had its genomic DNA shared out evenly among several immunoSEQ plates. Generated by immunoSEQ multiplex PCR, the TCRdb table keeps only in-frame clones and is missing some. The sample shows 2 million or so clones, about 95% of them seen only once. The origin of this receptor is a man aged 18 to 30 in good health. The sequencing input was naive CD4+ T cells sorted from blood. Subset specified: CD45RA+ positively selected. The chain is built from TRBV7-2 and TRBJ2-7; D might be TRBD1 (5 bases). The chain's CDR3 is CASSLGQHSYEQYF. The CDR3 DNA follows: TGTGCCAGCAGCTTAGGACAGCATTCCTACGAGCAGTACTTC.